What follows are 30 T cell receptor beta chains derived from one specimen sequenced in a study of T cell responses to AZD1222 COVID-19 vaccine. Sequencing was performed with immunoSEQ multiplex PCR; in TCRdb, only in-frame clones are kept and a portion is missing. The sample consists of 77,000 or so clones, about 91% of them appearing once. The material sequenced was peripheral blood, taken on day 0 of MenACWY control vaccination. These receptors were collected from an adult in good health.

CDR3 DNA sequence: TGTGCCAGCAGCTTATTCGGGGGACTGGCCAAAAACATTCAGTACTTC. Translating it yields CASSLFGGLAKNIQYF. This chain links TRBV7-9 with TRBJ2-4, with D maybe TRBD2 (6 bases). Trimming took off 2 bases at V and 1 base at J, with 12 bases between the two ends. The CDR3 contains 16 residues. The germline V gene encodes CDR1 SEHNR and CDR2 FQNEAQ (reference sequence).

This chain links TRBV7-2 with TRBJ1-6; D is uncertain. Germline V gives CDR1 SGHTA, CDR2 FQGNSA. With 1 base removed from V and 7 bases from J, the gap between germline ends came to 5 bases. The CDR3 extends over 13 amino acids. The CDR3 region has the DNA TGTGCCAGCAGCTTAGTACAGAATTCACCCCTCCACTTT. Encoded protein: CASSLVQNSPLHF. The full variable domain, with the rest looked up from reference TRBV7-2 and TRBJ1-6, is GAGVSQSPSNKVTEKGKDVELRCDPISGHTALYWYRQSLGQGLEFLIYFQGNSAPDKSGLPSDRFSAERTGGSVSTLTIQRTQQEDSAVYLCASSLVQNSPLHFGNGTRLTVT.

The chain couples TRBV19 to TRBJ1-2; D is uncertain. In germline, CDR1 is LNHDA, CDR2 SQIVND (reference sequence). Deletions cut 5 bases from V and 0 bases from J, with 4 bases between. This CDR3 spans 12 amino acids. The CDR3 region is CASSSTNYGYTF. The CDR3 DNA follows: TGTGCCAGTAGTTCGACTAACTATGGCTACACCTTC.

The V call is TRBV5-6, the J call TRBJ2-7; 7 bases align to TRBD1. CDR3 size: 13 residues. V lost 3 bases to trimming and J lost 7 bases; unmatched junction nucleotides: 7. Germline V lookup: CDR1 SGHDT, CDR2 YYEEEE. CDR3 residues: CASSSGQLWEQYF. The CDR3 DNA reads TGTGCCAGCAGCTCGGGACAGCTCTGGGAGCAGTACTTC.

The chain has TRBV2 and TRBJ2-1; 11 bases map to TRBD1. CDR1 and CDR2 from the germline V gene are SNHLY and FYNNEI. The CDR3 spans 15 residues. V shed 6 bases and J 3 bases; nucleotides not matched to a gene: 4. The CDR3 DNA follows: TGTGCCAGCAGAACCGGGACAGGGGGCTACAATGAGCAGTTCTTC. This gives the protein CASRTGTGGYNEQFF.

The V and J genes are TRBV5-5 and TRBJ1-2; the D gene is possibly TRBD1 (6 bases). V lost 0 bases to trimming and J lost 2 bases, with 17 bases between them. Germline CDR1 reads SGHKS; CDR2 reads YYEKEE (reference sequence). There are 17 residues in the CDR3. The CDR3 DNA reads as TGTGCCAGCAGCTTGGAGGCAGGGGCTAGGGGGAACTATGGCTACACCTTC. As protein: CASSLEAGARGNYGYTF.

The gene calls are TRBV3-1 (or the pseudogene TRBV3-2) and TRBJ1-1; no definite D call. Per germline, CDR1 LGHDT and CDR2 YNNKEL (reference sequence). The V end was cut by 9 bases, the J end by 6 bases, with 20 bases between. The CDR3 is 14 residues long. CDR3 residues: CASSLTHRRAEAFF. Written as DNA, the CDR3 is TGTGCCAGTTCCTTAACTCACAGACGGGCTGAAGCTTTCTTT.

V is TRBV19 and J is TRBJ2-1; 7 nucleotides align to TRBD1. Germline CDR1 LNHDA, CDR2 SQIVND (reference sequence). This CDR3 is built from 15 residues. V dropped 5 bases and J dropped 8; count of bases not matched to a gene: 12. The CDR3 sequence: CASSARTGIYDEQFF. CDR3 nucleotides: TGTGCCAGTAGTGCCCGGACAGGAATTTACGATGAGCAGTTCTTC.

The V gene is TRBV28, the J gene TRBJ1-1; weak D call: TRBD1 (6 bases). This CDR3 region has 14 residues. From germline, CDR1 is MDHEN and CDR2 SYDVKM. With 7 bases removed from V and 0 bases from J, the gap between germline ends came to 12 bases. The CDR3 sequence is CASIWGGLNTEAFF. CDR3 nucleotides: TGTGCCAGCATCTGGGGGGGCCTGAACACTGAAGCTTTCTTT.

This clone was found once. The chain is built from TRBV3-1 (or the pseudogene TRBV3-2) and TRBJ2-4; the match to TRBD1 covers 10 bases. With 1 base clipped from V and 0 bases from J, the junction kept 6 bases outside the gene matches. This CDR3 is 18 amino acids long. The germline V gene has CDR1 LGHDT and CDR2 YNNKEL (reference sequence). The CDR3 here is CASSQGDRGQGAKNIQYF. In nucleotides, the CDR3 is TGTGCCAGCAGCCAAGGGGACAGGGGTCAGGGAGCCAAAAACATTCAGTACTTC.

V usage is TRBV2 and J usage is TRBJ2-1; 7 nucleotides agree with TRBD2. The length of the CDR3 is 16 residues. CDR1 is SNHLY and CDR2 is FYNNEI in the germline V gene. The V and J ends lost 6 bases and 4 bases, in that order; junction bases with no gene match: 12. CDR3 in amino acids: CASSLGLGAGYNEQFF. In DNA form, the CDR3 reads TGTGCCAGCAGCCTAGGACTAGGGGCGGGGTACAATGAGCAGTTCTTC. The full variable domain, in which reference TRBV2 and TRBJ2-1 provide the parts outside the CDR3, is EPEVTQTPSHQVTQMGQEVILRCVPISNHLYFYWYRQILGQKVEFLVSFYNNEISEKSEIFDDQFSVERPDGSNFTLKIRSTKLEDSAMYFCASSLGLGAGYNEQFFGPGTRLTVL.

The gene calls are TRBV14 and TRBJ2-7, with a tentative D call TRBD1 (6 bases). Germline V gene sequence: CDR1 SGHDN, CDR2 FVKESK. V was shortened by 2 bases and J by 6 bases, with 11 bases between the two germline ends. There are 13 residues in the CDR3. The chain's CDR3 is CASSQFNRAEQYF. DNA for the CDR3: TGTGCCAGCAGCCAATTTAACAGGGCCGAGCAGTACTTC.

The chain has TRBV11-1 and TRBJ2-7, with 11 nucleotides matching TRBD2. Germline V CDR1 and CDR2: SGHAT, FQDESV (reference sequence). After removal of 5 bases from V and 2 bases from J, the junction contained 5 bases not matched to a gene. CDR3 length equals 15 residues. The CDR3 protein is CASSLGTSGTYEQYF. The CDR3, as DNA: TGTGCCAGCAGCCTTGGGACTAGCGGAACCTACGAGCAGTACTTC.

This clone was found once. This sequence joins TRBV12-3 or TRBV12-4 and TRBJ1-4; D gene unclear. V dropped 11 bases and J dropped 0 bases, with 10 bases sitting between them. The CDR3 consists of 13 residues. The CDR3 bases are TGTGCCGTAGCCCGTACAACTAATGAAAAACTGTTTTTT. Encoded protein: CAVARTTNEKLFF.

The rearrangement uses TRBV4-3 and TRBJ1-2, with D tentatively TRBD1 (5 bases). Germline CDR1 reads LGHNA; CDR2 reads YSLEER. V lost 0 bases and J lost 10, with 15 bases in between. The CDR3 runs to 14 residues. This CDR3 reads CASSQDEGQGSYTF. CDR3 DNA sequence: TGCGCCAGCAGCCAAGATGAAGGGCAGGGCTCCTACACCTTC.

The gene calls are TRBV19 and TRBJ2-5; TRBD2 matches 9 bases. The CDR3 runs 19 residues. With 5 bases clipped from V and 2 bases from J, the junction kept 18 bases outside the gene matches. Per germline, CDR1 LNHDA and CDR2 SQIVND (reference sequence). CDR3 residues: CASSPYVGIAGATQETQYF. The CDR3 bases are TGTGCCAGTAGTCCGTATGTTGGGATAGCGGGAGCGACGCAAGAGACCCAGTACTTC.

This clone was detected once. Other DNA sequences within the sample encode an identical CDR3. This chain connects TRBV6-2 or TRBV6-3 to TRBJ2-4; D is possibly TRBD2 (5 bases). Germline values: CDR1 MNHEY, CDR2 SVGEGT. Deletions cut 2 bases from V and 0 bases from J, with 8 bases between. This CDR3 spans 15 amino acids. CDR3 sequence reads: CASSYDGLAKNIQYF. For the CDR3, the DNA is TGTGCCAGCAGTTACGACGGACTAGCCAAAAACATTCAGTACTTC.

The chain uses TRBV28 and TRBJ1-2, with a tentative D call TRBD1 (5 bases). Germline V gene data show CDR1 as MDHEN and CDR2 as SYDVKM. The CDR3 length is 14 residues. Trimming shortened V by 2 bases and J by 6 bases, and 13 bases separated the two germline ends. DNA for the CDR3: TGTGCCAGCAGTTTAGGGCAGGGAACGGATGGCTACACCTTC. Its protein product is CASSLGQGTDGYTF.

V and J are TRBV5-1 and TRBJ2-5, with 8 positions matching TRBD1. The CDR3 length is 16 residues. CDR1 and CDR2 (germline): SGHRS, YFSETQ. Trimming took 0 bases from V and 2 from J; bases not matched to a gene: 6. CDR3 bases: TGCGCCAGCAGCTTGGCCGGGACAGGAACTCAAGAGACCCAGTACTTC. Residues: CASSLAGTGTQETQYF.

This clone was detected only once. The CDR3 nucleotides read TGTGCCAGCAGTTTATTCACGGAAATCTACGAGCAGTACTTC. It yields the protein CASSLFTEIYEQYF. The rearrangement uses TRBV28 and TRBJ2-7; D unclear. Germline loops: CDR1 MDHEN, CDR2 SYDVKM. The V and J ends lost 1 base and 3 bases respectively, with 10 bases between them. The CDR3 length is 14 residues.

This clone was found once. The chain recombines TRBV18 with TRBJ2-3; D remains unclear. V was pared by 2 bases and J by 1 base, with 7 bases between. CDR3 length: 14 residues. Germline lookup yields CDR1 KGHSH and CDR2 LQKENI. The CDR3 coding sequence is TGTGCCAGCTCACCAGGGCTCCGCACAGATACGCAGTATTTT. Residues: CASSPGLRTDTQYF.

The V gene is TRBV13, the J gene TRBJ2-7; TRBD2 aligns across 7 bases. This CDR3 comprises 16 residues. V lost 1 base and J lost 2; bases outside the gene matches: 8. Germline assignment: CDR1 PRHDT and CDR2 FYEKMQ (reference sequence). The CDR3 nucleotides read TGTGCCAGCAGCTTAGCTAGCGGAGTCCCCACCTACGAGCAGTACTTC. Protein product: CASSLASGVPTYEQYF.

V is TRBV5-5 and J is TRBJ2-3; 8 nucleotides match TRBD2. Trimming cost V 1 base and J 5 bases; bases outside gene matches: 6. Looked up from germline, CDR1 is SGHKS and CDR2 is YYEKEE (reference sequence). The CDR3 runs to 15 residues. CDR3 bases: TGTGCCAGCAGCTTGATAGCGGGATTTGGAGATACGCAGTATTTT. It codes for CASSLIAGFGDTQYF.

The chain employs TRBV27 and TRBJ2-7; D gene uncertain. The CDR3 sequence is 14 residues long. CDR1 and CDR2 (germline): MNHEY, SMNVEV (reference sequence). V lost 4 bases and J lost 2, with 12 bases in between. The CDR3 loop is CASSSLTGPYEQYF. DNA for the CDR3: TGTGCCAGCAGTTCGTTGACCGGACCCTACGAGCAGTACTTC.

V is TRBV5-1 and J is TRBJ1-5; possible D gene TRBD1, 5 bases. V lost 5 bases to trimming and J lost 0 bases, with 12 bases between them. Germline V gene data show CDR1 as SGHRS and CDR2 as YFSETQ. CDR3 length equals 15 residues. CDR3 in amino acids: CASRRGADSNQPQHF. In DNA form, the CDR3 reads TGCGCCAGCAGGAGAGGGGCGGATAGCAATCAGCCCCAGCATTTT.

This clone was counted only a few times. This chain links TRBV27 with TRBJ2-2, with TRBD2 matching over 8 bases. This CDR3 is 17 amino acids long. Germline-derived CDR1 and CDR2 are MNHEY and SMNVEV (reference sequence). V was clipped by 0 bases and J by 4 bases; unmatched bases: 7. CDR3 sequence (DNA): TGTGCCAGCAGTTTATCGTTTAGCCGGGGGGGCACCGGGGAGCTGTTTTTT. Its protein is CASSLSFSRGGTGELFF.

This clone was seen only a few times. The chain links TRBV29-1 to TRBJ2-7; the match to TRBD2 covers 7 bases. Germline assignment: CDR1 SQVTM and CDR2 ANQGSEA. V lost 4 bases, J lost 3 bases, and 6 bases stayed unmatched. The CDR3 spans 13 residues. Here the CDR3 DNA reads TGCAGCGTTGGATCTGGCGGGAGCTACGAGCAGTACTTC. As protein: CSVGSGGSYEQYF.

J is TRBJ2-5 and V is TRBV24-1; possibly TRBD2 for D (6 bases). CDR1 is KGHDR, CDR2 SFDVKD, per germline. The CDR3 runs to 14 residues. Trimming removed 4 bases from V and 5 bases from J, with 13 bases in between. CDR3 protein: CATSEPQGGETQYF. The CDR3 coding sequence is TGTGCCACCAGTGAACCTCAGGGAGGTGAGACCCAGTACTTC.

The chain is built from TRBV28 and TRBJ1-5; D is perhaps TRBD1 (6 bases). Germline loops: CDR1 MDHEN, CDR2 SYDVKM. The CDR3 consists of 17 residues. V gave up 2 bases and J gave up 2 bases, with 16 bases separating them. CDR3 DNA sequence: TGTGCCAGCAGTTTAGGGGTAACAGGGTTGGGCAATCAGCCCCAGCATTTT. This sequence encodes CASSLGVTGLGNQPQHF.

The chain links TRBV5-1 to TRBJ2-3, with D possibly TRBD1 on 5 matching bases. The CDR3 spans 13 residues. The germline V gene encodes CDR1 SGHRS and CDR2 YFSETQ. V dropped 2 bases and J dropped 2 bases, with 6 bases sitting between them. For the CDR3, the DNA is TGCGCCAGCAGCTTAGGGGCCACAGATACGCAGTATTTT. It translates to CASSLGATDTQYF.